The sequence of this T cell receptor beta chain was determined in a study of T cells in Graves' hyperthyroidism and ophthalmopathy. At the level of the study: Peripheral blood was secured at the point of initial diagnosis, before any treatment.

Over 18 months, lack of ophthalmopathy progression marked Graves' hyperthyroidism as stable. The sample holds many counts of this clonotype. An end of the junction differs from the germline gene, which may be a read error. The CDR3 covers 13 residues. Per germline, CDR1 SSHAT and CDR2 FNYEAQ (reference sequence). TCR beta CDR3 region amplification was performed from RNA transcripts. Researchers ran a first-round RT-PCR on the TCR CDR3 using the HTBI primer set. Using its own MiXCR run on the multiplex PCR reads, TCRdb lists one record per CDR3 protein. The data show under 700,000 distinct CDR3 sequences, 16% seen once.

Sequenced input: blood. This receptor was obtained from a woman in her late teens or twenties with Graves' hyperthyroidism. The chain carries TRBV7-7 and TRBJ2-5; D possibly corresponds to TRBD1 (6 bases). CDR3: CASSSGVGETQYF. The CDR3 coding sequence is TGTGCTAGCAGCTCAGGGGTTGGGGAGACCCAGTACTTC. Combining the CDR3 with reference TRBV7-7 and TRBJ2-5 gives the whole variable domain GAGVSQSPRYKVTKRGQDVTLRCDPISSHATLYWYQQALGQGPEFLTYFNYEAQPDKSGLPSDRFSAERPEGSISTLTIQRTEQRDSAMYRCASSSGVGETQYFGPGTRLLVL.